Below, 6 T cell receptor beta chains from the same sample are listed, as sequenced in a study of T-cell reconstitution after alpha-beta-depleted transplantation in children. Unique molecular identifiers were used to barcode this TCRbeta library. From the PCR reads, TCRdb called clonotypes with MiXCR, one entry per CDR3 protein. The sample includes about 1,000,000 distinct CDR3 sequences, about 31% of them seen just once. Sequenced here: PBMCs, mostly from graft donor cells, sampled 360 days after TCRalphabeta/CD19-depleted stem cell transplant. The receptor source for this set is a boy under two years old who had a stem cell transplant for SCID, so the T cells may come from the graft donor.

The rearrangement uses TRBV4-3 and TRBJ2-1; 8 bases are a match to TRBD2. The J segment lost 1 base and the V segment lost 5 bases, leaving 10 bases of the junction unmatched. Germline CDR1 and CDR2: LGHNA and YSLEER. CDR3 length equals 17 residues. In nucleotides, the CDR3 is TGCGCCAGCAGCAAAGCCTCGGGACTAGGGTCCTACAATGAGCAGTTCTTC. It specifies CASSKASGLGSYNEQFF.

The chain combines TRBV7-2 with TRBJ2-7; 9 bases match TRBD1. Trimming at V came to 5 bases and at J to 6 bases, leaving 5 bases not matched to a gene. Germline lookup yields CDR1 SGHTA and CDR2 FQGNSA. The CDR3 loop spans 13 amino acids. The CDR3 spells CASSGTGLGEQYF. As DNA, the CDR3 is TGTGCCAGCAGCGGGACAGGGCTTGGCGAGCAGTACTTC.

On this clonotype itself: This is likely an artifact of a read error, given a far larger clone one base away. A read error is likely, as this CDR3 ends without the conserved phenylalanine or tryptophan. The chain recombines TRBV7-6 with TRBJ2-5; no clear D. The germline V and J ends were trimmed by 1 base and 4 bases, with 4 bases remaining between them. Germline values: CDR1 SGHVS, CDR2 FNYEAQ. The CDR3 covers 12 residues. The CDR3 bases are TGTGCCAGCAGCTTAGTGGGAGAGACCCAGTACTCC. Amino acids: CASSLVGETQYS.

This clonotype was counted between two and nine times. The genes are TRBV4-3 and TRBJ2-7; 12 bases agree with TRBD1. The V gene's germline CDR1 is LGHNA and CDR2 YSLEER. Trimming removed 1 base from V and 4 bases from J; junction bases left unmatched: 2. This CDR3 spans 15 amino acids. The CDR3 DNA reads TGCGCCAGCAGCCAAGGGGACAGGGGGCTGTACGAGCAGTACTTC. Protein: CASSQGDRGLYEQYF.

The chain links TRBV28 to TRBJ2-7, with TRBD1 identical over 7 bases. V was pared by 5 bases and J by 1 base, with 8 bases of the junction left unmatched. Germline CDR1 MDHEN, CDR2 SYDVKM. The CDR3 spans 15 residues. DNA of the CDR3: TGTGCCAGCAGTCCAAGTAGGGGACAGTCCTACGAGCAGTACTTC. It translates to CASSPSRGQSYEQYF. The full variable domain, its missing parts supplied by reference TRBV28 and TRBJ2-7, is DVKVTQSSRYLVKRTGEKVFLECVQDMDHENMFWYRQDPGLGLRLIYFSYDVKMKEKGDIPEGYSVSREKKERFSLILESASTNQTSMYLCASSPSRGQSYEQYFGPGTRLTVT.

Of note for this clonotype: One end of the junction varies from germline; a read error may be responsible. The chain couples TRBV3-1 to TRBJ2-5; TRBD2 matches at 15 bases. Germline loops: CDR1 LGHDT, CDR2 YNNKEL (reference sequence). The CDR3 length is 14 residues. CDR3 nucleotides: TGTGCCAGCAGCCCTGGGACTAGCGGGGGGCCCTTAGACTTC. This translates into CASSPGTSGGPLDF.